What follows is one T cell receptor (beta chain) and its context. What this receptor recognizes is not known. Nothing much larger sits one base from this clone, and base qualities are not available. Using the deep immunoSEQ assay, TCR CDR3 regions were amplified from genomic DNA by multiplex PCR. For each cell subset, the extracted genomic DNA was distributed evenly across all wells of several immunoSEQ 96-well plates, and each plate served as one replicate. For sorted subsets, approximately 210 ng genomic DNA, equal to about 30,000 T cell genomes, was loaded into each replicate PCR. Purified libraries were measured with a Qubit 3.0 fluorometer, size-checked on a Bioanalyzer 2100, and measured again with the KAPA Library Quantification kit. Every immunoSEQ 96-well plate was sequenced on a separate single-read 150-cycle Illumina NextSeq 550 flow cell. The source study handled its data this way. Because the immunoSEQ output held only junctional sequences and lacked quality scores, the filtering could not match the filtering applied to full-length reads. Sequences were annotated with PyIR, a Python wrapper for IgBLAST v1.9, using IMGT germline references to assign V/J genes and CDR3. Any read was removed if the V/J assignment was weak (E-value above 1e-6), the CDR3 was missing, or the read contained stop codons, out-of-frame junctions, or ambiguous translated residues. V3J clonotypes were defined as sequences sharing the same inferred V gene, J gene, and CDR3 amino acid sequence. Percentage overlap between repertoires was computed as shared unique clonotypes divided by the size of the smaller repertoire. Richness of each repertoire was evaluated using RTK rarefaction, the Chao1 estimator, and Recon v2.1 estimates of unobserved clonotypes. For all TCRbeta clonotypes obtained by the gDNA method from several donors, generation probabilities were computed with OLGA. Held by TCRdb, this immuneACCESS table contains in-frame sequences only and omits some clones. Under half of the omission traces to an unresolved V gene where checked; the cause of the rest is unknown. The V and J calls and clone size were taken over from that table, and D and trimming were inferred from the DNA. This sample comprises 2 million to 2.5 million clones, under 95% of them detected only once. The ten largest make up approximately 0.39% of the sample.

At the junction V is shortened by 5 bases and J by 3 bases, with 16 bases in between. In the germline V gene, CDR1 corresponds to MDHEN and CDR2 to SYDVKM. The CDR3 sequence holds 15 residues, the cysteine and phenylalanine included. The only DNA kept is the CDR3, 45 bases in frame from the first base. Donors were healthy HIV-negative adults with no recently reported acute infections or vaccinations. Every donor was a Caucasian adult residing in Nashville, Tennessee, USA. CD4+ T cells were enriched by magnetic negative selection; naive cells were then positively selected on CD45RA, and the negative fraction formed the memory subset. Blood was obtained by leukapheresis, after which PBMCs were separated by Ficoll-Histopaque density gradient centrifugation and cryopreserved in liquid nitrogen vapor phase. Analytical flow cytometry was used to check the purity and quantity of each magnetically sorted T cell population. Genomic DNA was isolated from each sorted fraction and quantified by UV absorbance on a Nanodrop 2000c.

The source of the sample is a study of shared clonotypes between healthy human individuals (TCRdb year 2020). For the wider study: A few men and a couple of women, aged 18 to 49 years, made up the cohort. For each donor, CD4 naive and CD4 memory were each run on three plates, CD8 naive on two plates, and CD8 memory on one plate. Each donor's leukapheresis produced roughly between about 0.85 and 10 billion PBMCs. To increase sequencing depth and limit assay-specific biases, TCR repertoire library preparation and sequencing were carried out by different laboratories using diverse techniques. To estimate repertoire size and how much clonotypes are shared between individuals, the study performed deep sequencing of blood TCR repertoires from a handful of healthy adults.

Here is what the overall study found, with its caveats: When several donors were compared, the shared fraction of clonotypes was around 5.1% for naive CD4, 3.5% to 4% for naive CD8, 2% to 2.5% for memory CD4, and 0.3% to 0.5% for memory CD8. Sampling was restricted to blood, and TCR repertoires in tissues likely differ from the TCR repertoires found in blood. Incomplete sequencing was indicated by rarefaction of sorted-subset datasets, despite the large sequencing depth. Based on pairwise subsampling, the degree of clonotype sharing among donors was expected to be affected by sequencing depth. The small number of donors limited the genetic and exposure-history diversity represented. Naive subsets generally had larger estimated clonotype richness than memory subsets. Compared with non-shared clonotypes, clonotypes shared by all four sorted-subset donors had higher generation probabilities.

This sequence originates from a man in his late teens or twenties in good health. Some clones in this sample may be carry-over from other donors' samples. Sequencing used naive CD4+ T cells from PBMCs. The sample's cell subset or site label is to be understood as: CD45RA+ positively selected. The V gene is TRBV28 and the J gene is TRBJ1-2, with a tentative D gene TRBD1 over 5 matching bases. This receptor has the CDR3 CASSTDRNLHYGYTF. The DNA sequence is TGTGCCAGCAGTACCGACAGAAATTTACACTATGGCTACACCTTC.